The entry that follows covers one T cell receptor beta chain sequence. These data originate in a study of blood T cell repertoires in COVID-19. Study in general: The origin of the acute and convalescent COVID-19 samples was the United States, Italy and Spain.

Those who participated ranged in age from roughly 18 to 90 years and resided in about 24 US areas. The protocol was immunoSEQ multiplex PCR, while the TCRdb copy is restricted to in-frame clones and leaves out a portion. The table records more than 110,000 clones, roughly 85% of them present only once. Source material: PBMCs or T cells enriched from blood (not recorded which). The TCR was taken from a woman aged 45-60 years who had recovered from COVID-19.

This chain's CDR3 is CASSVSGGRETQYF. The CDR3 coding sequence is TGTGCCAGCAGCGTTAGCGGGGGGCGCGAGACCCAGTACTTC. The chain couples TRBV9 to TRBJ2-5; 10 nucleotides agree with TRBD2. The CDR3 spans 14 residues. With 2 bases clipped from V and 5 bases from J, the junction kept 3 bases outside the gene matches. Germline CDR1 is SGDLS and CDR2 is YYNGEE.